Given below is one T cell receptor beta chain in context. Preparation of the TCRbeta library used unique molecular identifiers. Each CDR3 protein is one row after TCRdb ran MiXCR on the PCR reads. This table has 450,000 to 550,000 distinct CDR3 sequences, approximately 10% appearing once. The sample is drawn from a study of T-cell reconstitution after alpha-beta-depleted transplantation in children. V was pared by 5 bases and J by 6 bases, with 11 bases of the junction left unmatched. In germline, CDR1 is MDHEN, CDR2 SYDVKM. This CDR3 is built from 16 residues. This chain connects TRBV28 to TRBJ2-1; 9 bases map to TRBD1. This sequence originates from a female patient under 10 years old who had a stem cell transplant for aplastic anemia, so the T cells may come from the graft donor. The source was PBMCs, mostly from graft donor cells, collected 180 days after TCRalphabeta/CD19-depleted stem cell transplant. This CDR3 is CASSLPQGASVNEQFF. In DNA, the CDR3 is TGTGCCAGCAGTCTACCACAGGGGGCGTCGGTCAATGAGCAGTTCTTC.